This T cell receptor beta chain stems from a study of cytomegalovirus exposure and HLA in healthy donors. Study observations and caveats: It was confirmed in vitro that a few of the CMV-associated chains were specific for CMV antigens.

PCR amplification relied on 60 Vbeta primers (plus 13 Jbeta primers). Only in-frame clones appear in the TCRdb table, and some are missing; sequencing was by immunoSEQ multiplex PCR. The sample yields about 190,000 clones, roughly 80% seen once. The V segment lost 8 bases and the J segment 1 base; nucleotides outside the gene matches: 2. The CDR3 extends over 12 amino acids. The germline CDR1 and CDR2 sequences are SNHLY and FYNNEI. This clone has a single count. No antigen is known for it. Sample: PBMCs. The TCR was taken from a man aged 35 to 55 in good health and CMV-seropositive. The chain joins TRBV2 to TRBJ2-7, with 7 bases fitting TRBD1. The CDR3 DNA sequence: TGTGCCAGCGTACAGGGGTCCTACGAGCAGTACTTC. It codes for CASVQGSYEQYF.